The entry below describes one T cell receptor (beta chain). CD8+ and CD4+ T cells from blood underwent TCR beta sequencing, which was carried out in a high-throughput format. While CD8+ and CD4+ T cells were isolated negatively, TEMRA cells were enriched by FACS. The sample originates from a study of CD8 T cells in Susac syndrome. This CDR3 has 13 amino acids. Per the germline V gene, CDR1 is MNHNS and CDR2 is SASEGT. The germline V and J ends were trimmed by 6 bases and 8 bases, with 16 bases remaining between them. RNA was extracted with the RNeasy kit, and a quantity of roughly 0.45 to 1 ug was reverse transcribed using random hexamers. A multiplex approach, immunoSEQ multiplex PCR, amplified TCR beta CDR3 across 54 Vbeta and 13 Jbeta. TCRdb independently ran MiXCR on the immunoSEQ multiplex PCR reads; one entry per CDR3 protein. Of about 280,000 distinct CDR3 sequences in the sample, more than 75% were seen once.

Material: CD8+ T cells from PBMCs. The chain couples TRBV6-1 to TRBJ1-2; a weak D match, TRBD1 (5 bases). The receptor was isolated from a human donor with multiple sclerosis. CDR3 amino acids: CASRNPEGLGYTF. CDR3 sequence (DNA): TGTGCCAGCAGAAACCCCGAGGGGTTAGGCTACACCTTC.